This entry describes one TCR beta chain. No antigen is known for it. The data originate from a study of cytomegalovirus exposure and HLA in healthy donors. Separation from the 666-subject first cohort characterized the 120-subject validation cohort, to which the donors belonged. The method was immunoSEQ multiplex PCR; TCRdb's version includes in-frame clones alone and lacks a portion of them. The data contain more than 140,000 clones, roughly 91% of them singletons. Notes on the study in general: Specific recognition of CMV antigens was confirmed in vitro for a few chains (all CMV-associated).

This TCR was sampled from a woman younger than 35 in good health and CMV-seropositive. Sequencing was performed on PBMCs.

The CDR3 is CASSLPSGSREQYF. DNA for the CDR3: TGCGCCAGCAGCTTGCCTAGCGGGTCACGGGAGCAGTACTTC. The chain employs TRBV5-1 and TRBJ2-7, with 8 bases aligning to TRBD2. Germline loops: CDR1 SGHRS, CDR2 YFSETQ. The CDR3 sequence is 14 residues long. J lost 7 bases, V lost 1 base, and 7 bases had no gene match. The whole variable domain, remainder taken from reference TRBV5-1 and TRBJ2-7, is KAGVTQTPRYLIKTRGQQVTLSCSPISGHRSVSWYQQTPGQGLQFLFEYFSETQRNKGNFPGRFSGRQFSNSRSEMNVSTLELGDSALYLCASSLPSGSREQYFGPGTRLTVT.